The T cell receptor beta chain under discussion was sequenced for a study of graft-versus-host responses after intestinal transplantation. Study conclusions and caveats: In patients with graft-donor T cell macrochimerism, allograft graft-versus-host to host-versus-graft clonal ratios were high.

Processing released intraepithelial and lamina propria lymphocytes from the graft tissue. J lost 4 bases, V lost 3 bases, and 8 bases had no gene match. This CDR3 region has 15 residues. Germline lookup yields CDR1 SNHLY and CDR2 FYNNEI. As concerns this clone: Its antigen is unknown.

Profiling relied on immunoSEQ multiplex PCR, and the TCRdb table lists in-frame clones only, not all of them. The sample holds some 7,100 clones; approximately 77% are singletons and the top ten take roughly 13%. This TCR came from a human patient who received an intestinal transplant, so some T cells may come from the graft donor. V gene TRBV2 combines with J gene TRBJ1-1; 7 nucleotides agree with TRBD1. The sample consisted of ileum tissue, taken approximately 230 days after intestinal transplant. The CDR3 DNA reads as TGTGCCAGCAGTGACACTCACAGGGACAGCACTGAAGCTTTCTTT. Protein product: CASSDTHRDSTEAFF.